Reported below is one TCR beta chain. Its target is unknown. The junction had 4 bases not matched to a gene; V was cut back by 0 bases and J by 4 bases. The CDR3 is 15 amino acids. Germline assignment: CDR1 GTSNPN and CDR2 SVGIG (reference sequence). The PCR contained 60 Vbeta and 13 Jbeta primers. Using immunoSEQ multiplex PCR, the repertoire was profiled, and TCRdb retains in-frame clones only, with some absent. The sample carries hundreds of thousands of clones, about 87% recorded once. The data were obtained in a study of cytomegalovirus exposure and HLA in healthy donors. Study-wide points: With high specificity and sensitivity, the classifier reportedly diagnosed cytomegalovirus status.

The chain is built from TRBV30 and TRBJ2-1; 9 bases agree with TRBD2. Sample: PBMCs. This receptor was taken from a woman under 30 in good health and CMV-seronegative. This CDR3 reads CAWSVDSGGYNEQFF. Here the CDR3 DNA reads TGTGCCTGGAGTGTAGATAGCGGGGGTTACAATGAGCAGTTCTTC.